This TCR beta chain originates from a study of cytomegalovirus exposure and HLA in healthy donors. General study results and limits: The authors listed 150 to 200 TCR beta chains as cytomegalovirus-associated. According to a later analysis, TCR clusters from the first cohort tended to co-occur in the roughly 110 validation repertoires. Rarity marked most TCR sequences, yet some public TCRs occurred in many donors.

In the case of this clone: Its target is not known.

Produced via immunoSEQ multiplex PCR; TCRdb's table is partial and in-frame only. The sample lists 110,000 to 150,000 clones, approximately 87% occurring once. The donors formed part of the approximately 130-subject validation cohort, distinct from the roughly 660-subject first cohort. The V and J ends lost 6 bases and 7 bases, in that order; junction bases with no gene match: 6. The CDR3 has 15 residues. The V gene's germline CDR1 is SNHLY and CDR2 FYNNEI. The material sequenced was PBMCs. The sequence came from a man aged 18 to 35 in good health and CMV-seronegative. V and J are TRBV2 and TRBJ2-1; 13 bases line up with TRBD2. In DNA, the CDR3 is TGTGCCAGCAGAGAGACTAGCGGGAGGTTAAATGAGCAGTTCTTC. It is translated as CASRETSGRLNEQFF.